This entry is about one TCR beta chain. The antigen this receptor binds is unknown. No much larger clone is present one base from it, and per-base qualities are unavailable. TCRbeta CDR3 regions were amplified from genomic DNA by means of the immunoSEQ Assay, a bias-controlled multiplex PCR. The original methods were these. The number of nucleated cells in each sample was estimated by amplification of reference gene primers within the assay. To quantify the absolute abundance of each unique TCRbeta CDR3 rearrangement, sequence reads were collapsed and filtered. For each sample, productive Simpson clonality was calculated as the square root of Simpson's diversity index across productive rearrangements. TCRdb carries this immuneACCESS record with in-frame sequences only. Its versions omit some clonotypes, under half of them owing to an unresolved V gene in the studies checked, with the rest unexplained. From that table come the V and J calls and clone size; the DNA was used to work out D and trimming. The sample includes under 300,000 clones, with roughly 87% observed a single time. About 6.3% of the sample is held by the ten biggest clonotypes.

This sample was included in a study of blood T cell repertoires in COVID-19 (dated by TCRdb to about 2020). Regarding the complete study: Samples covering the acute and convalescent phases of COVID-19 were provided by collaborators in the United States, Italy and Spain. The prospective study material was composed of cDNA or gDNA derived from T cells, B-cell-depleted T cells, or PBMCs. The dataset comprised deeply sampled blood TCRbeta repertoires from subjects exposed to, actively infected with, or recovered from COVID-19. A freely available public database, intended as a resource for researchers studying the immune response to SARS-CoV-2, is where the repertoires were released. The samples were drawn from the first 160 participants of the ongoing ImmuneRACE study and from some 1,300 subjects provided by 6 global collaborators. A de-identified subject ID, COVID-19 status, age in years and sex were almost always included in the sample metadata. Where HLA class I and class II types were available, the types were taken from metadata supplied by the sample provider, not from assay-based typing.

V sheds 4 bases and J sheds 3 bases, leaving 12 bases between their ends. Per the germline V gene, LGHNA is the CDR1 and YNFKEQ is the CDR2. Including cysteine and phenylalanine, the CDR3 has 15 amino acids. Kept here is only the CDR3 DNA, which spans 45 bases and is read in frame from base 1. Study-wide findings and limitations: How much clinical and demographic metadata was included differed by source and by participant, and the metadata was provided uncurated.

Participants in the prospective study were aged about 18 to 95 years, lived in more than 20 United States geographic areas, and enrolled through a virtual design. Cohort assignment in the prospective study relied on participant-reported clinical history from a screening survey and a study questionnaire. In the prospective study, whole blood, serum and a nasopharyngeal or oropharyngeal swab were collected from each participant by mobile phlebotomists. Additional blood draws and questionnaires over an approximately two-month period could optionally be provided by prospective study participants. Prospective study blood samples were shipped either frozen or at room temperature before DNA extraction.

Here the chain combines TRBV4-2 and TRBJ1-4; D gene: possibly TRBD1, on 6 matching bases. The clonotype comes from a woman in her thirties with acute COVID-19. The sequenced material came from PBMCs or T cells enriched from blood (not recorded which). CDR3 protein: CASSPDSLSNEKLFF. Read as DNA, the sequence is TGTGCCAGCAGCCCGGACAGCCTATCTAATGAAAAACTGTTTTTT.